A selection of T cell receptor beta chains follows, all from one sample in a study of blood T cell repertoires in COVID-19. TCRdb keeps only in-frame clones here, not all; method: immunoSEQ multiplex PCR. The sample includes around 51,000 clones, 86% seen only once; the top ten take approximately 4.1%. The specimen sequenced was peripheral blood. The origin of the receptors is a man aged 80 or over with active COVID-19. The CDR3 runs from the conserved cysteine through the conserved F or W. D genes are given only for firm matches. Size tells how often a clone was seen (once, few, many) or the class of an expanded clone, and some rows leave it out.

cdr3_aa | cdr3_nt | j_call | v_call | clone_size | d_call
CAIANGSGGIREQYF | TGTGCCATCGCCAACGGCAGCGGGGGGATACGCGAGCAGTACTTC | TRBJ2-7 | TRBV10-3 | . | TRBD2
CASSPTGPYTEAFF | TGTGCCAGCAGCCCCACAGGGCCCTACACTGAAGCTTTCTTT | TRBJ1-1 | TRBV11-2 | . | .
CAIRDDKGGDEQFF | TGTGCCATCAGAGACGATAAGGGAGGGGACGAGCAGTTCTTC | TRBJ2-1 | TRBV10-3 | . | TRBD2
CASRDSISTNEKLFF | TGTGCCAGCAGGGACAGCATCTCAACTAATGAAAAACTGTTTTTT | TRBJ1-4 | TRBV5-4 | . | .
CASSQRSGQETQYF | TGTGCCAGCAGTCAAAGGAGCGGACAAGAGACCCAGTACTTC | TRBJ2-5 | TRBV3-1/TRBV3-2 | . | .
CASSLAWQGHYEQYF | TGCGCCAGCAGCTTGGCCTGGCAGGGGCACTACGAGCAGTACTTC | TRBJ2-7 | TRBV5-1 | . | .
CASSLSGYSNQPQHF | TGTGCCAGCAGTTTGAGTGGTTATAGCAATCAGCCCCAGCATTTT | TRBJ1-5 | TRBV6-2/TRBV6-3 | . | .
CATSDPTRNQETQYF | TGTGCCACCAGTGATCCTACTAGAAACCAAGAGACCCAGTACTTC | TRBJ2-5 | TRBV24-1 | . | .
CASSLQGRGLKSSYNEQFF | TGCGCCAGCAGCCTCCAAGGTCGCGGTCTTAAAAGCTCCTACAATGAGCAGTTCTTC | TRBJ2-1 | TRBV4-3 | . | .
CASSPTLGENTEAFF | TGTGCCAGCAGCCCTACCTTGGGCGAGAACACTGAAGCTTTCTTT | TRBJ1-1 | TRBV7-3 | . | .
CASRSGTSYNEQFF | TGTGCCAGTCGATCGGGGACTAGCTACAATGAGCAGTTCTTC | TRBJ2-1 | TRBV6-5 | . | TRBD2
CAWKVGLSAGELFF | TGTGCCTGGAAGGTGGGACTTTCAGCCGGGGAGCTGTTTTTT | TRBJ2-2 | TRBV30 | . | .
CASTQSYEQFF | TGTGCCAGCACCCAAAGCTATGAGCAGTTCTTC | TRBJ2-1 | TRBV11-2 | . | .
CASSRLAGTYEQYF | TGTGCCAGCAGCAGGCTAGCGGGGACCTACGAGCAGTACTTC | TRBJ2-7 | TRBV28 | . | TRBD2
CASSLTPAGLAGNIANTGELFF | TGTGCCAGCAGCTTGACTCCGGCAGGACTAGCGGGAAATATTGCGAACACCGGGGAGCTGTTTTTT | TRBJ2-2 | TRBV9 | . | TRBD2
CASNRGWSNQPQHF | TGTGCCAGTAACAGGGGTTGGAGCAATCAGCCCCAGCATTTT | TRBJ1-5 | TRBV28 | once | TRBD1
CASSPYQGLAIYTF | TGTGCCAGCAGCCCCTATCAGGGGTTAGCAATCTACACCTTC | TRBJ1-2 | TRBV14 | once | .
CASSRGQGHAGYTF | TGTGCCAGCAGCCGTGGACAGGGGCACGCTGGCTACACCTTC | TRBJ1-2 | TRBV11-2 | . | TRBD1
CASSRGAANEKLFF | TGTGCCAGCAGCCGGGGGGCGGCGAATGAAAAACTGTTTTTT | TRBJ1-4 | TRBV5-5 | . | .
CASSQGYGQMGTEAFF | TGTGCCAGCAGCCAGGGGTACGGACAGATGGGGACTGAAGCTTTCTTT | TRBJ1-1 | TRBV4-2 | once | .
CASSLRTGRRETQYF | TGCGCCAGCAGCTTACGGACAGGGCGGCGGGAGACCCAGTACTTC | TRBJ2-5 | TRBV5-1 | . | TRBD1
CASSLPPGGAIAETQYF | TGTGCCAGCAGTCTACCCCCCGGGGGGGCGATTGCAGAGACCCAGTACTTC | TRBJ2-5 | TRBV28 | . | TRBD2